The clone carrying this TCR beta chain has more than one count but fewer than ten. Its target is not known. The germline gene is not matched at one end of the junction; a read error may be the cause. These data come from a study of cytomegalovirus exposure and HLA in healthy donors. The PCR made use of 60 Vbeta and 13 Jbeta primers. Only in-frame clones appear in the TCRdb table, and some are missing; sequencing was by immunoSEQ multiplex PCR. The data contain some 150,000 clones, less than 85% of them singletons. Points from the study as a whole: Using the classifier, cytomegalovirus status was reportedly diagnosed with high specificity and sensitivity. Associated with HLA alleles at 0.05 false discovery rate in a later analysis were approximately 17,000 TCR beta sequences.

This CDR3 contains 15 residues. The germline CDR1 and CDR2 sequences are SEHNR and FQNEAQ (reference sequence). V gene TRBV7-9 combines with J gene TRBJ1-4; 8 positions match TRBD1. The clonotype was recovered from a man between 45 and 60 years old in good health and CMV-seropositive. Specimen: PBMCs. Here the CDR3 DNA reads TGTTCCAGCAGCTTTACGGACAGGGCTAATGAAAAACTGTTTTTT. Protein: CSSSFTDRANEKLFF.